This TCR beta chain was recorded in a study of shared clonotypes between healthy human individuals. Study-wide findings and caveats: Against clonotypes common to all four donors, non-shared ones had lower generation probabilities.

The naive CD8 fraction comprised CD45RO-negative cells positively selected for CCR7 and excluded terminally differentiated effector memory CD45RA+ cells. The study drew its donors from healthy HIV-negative adults without recent acute infections or vaccinations. Concerning this clone: What it binds is unknown.

Assay used: immunoSEQ multiplex PCR; TCRdb lists only in-frame clones, some missing. The sample includes roughly 1,800,000 clones, roughly 95% seen only once; the top ten take 1.2%. Trimming pared 4 bases from V and 3 bases from J, leaving 7 bases between. The CDR3 loop spans 12 amino acids. CDR1 and CDR2 from the germline V gene are LNHDA and SQIVND (reference sequence). The gene calls are TRBV19 and TRBJ2-7; D remains unclear. This clonotype originated in a man younger than 35 in good health. The sample was naive CD8+ T cells sorted from blood. In DNA form, the CDR3 reads TGTGCCAGTAGTAATCTCGGCTACGAGCAGTACTTC. This codes for CASSNLGYEQYF.